A selection of T cell receptor beta chains follows, all from one sample in a study of OX40 agonist ivuxolimab in advanced cancers. Some clones are missing from TCRdb's copy, which holds only in-frame ones; the method was immunoSEQ multiplex PCR. The repertoire holds around 140,000 clones, about 92% seen once, with about 0.93% in the top ten. Sequencing was performed on CD4+ or CD8+ T cells sorted from blood, taken in a trial of the OX40 agonist ivuxolimab. These receptors all stem from an adult with an advanced solid tumor such as melanoma, head and neck, liver or kidney cancer. CDR3s include the opening cysteine and the closing phenylalanine or tryptophan. The D gene is left open where the match is weak. Rows give clone size only sometimes, using once, few, many, or a class for an expanded clone.

d_call	v_call	j_call	clone_size	cdr3_aa	cdr3_nt
TRBD2	TRBV11-2	TRBJ2-1	.	CASSPAGLAGGRYNEQFF	TGTGCCAGCAGCCCAGCGGGACTAGCGGGAGGAAGGTACAATGAGCAGTTCTTC
.	TRBV9	TRBJ2-2	.	CASGKSTNTGELFF	TGTGCCAGCGGGAAGAGCACGAACACCGGGGAGCTGTTTTTT
TRBD1	TRBV23-1	TRBJ2-7	.	CASVDRAQPLYEQYF	TGCGCCAGCGTGGACAGGGCCCAACCGCTATACGAGCAGTACTTC
TRBD2	TRBV4-3	TRBJ2-1	.	CASSQDQTSGSKFF	TGCGCCAGCAGCCAAGATCAGACTAGCGGGAGTAAGTTCTTC
TRBD2	TRBV7-2	TRBJ2-2	.	CASSPSGGFTGELFF	TGTGCCAGCAGCCCTAGCGGGGGGTTTACCGGGGAGCTGTTTTTT
.	TRBV19	TRBJ1-5	.	CATARSNQPQHF	TGTGCCACCGCCAGGAGCAATCAGCCCCAGCATTTT
TRBD1	TRBV6-4	TRBJ1-1	.	CASSRTGNTEAFF	TGTGCCAGCAGCCGGACAGGGAACACTGAAGCTTTCTTT
.	TRBV5-1	TRBJ1-2	once	CASSSENREGIDGYTF	TGCGCCAGCAGCTCCGAGAACAGGGAGGGAATCGATGGCTACACCTTC
.	TRBV5-4	TRBJ2-4	.	CASSLVFHLGATKNIQYF	TGTGCCAGCAGCTTGGTGTTCCATTTAGGGGCGACCAAAAACATTCAGTACTTC
.	TRBV29-1	TRBJ2-3	.	CSASTDTQYF	TGCAGCGCCAGCACAGATACGCAGTATTTT
TRBD1	TRBV2	TRBJ1-1	.	CASSSQGGTEAFF	TGTGCCAGCAGTTCCCAGGGGGGCACTGAAGCTTTCTTT
TRBD1	TRBV28	TRBJ2-7	.	CASSTGQGTNSYEQYF	TGTGCCAGCAGCACCGGACAGGGAACCAACTCCTACGAGCAGTACTTC
TRBD1	TRBV18	TRBJ1-1	.	CASSPQTGPNTEAFF	TGTGCCAGCTCACCACAGACAGGGCCGAACACTGAAGCTTTCTTT
.	TRBV5-6	TRBJ1-2	.	CASSLRRGGYTF	TGTGCCAGCAGCTTGAGGAGAGGGGGCTACACCTTC
TRBD1	TRBV5-4	TRBJ2-5	.	CASSLASTGKETQYF	TGTGCCAGCAGCTTGGCTTCGACAGGGAAAGAGACCCAGTACTTC